Presented here are 23 T cell receptor beta chains from one specimen sequenced in a study of blood T cell repertoires in COVID-19. The method was immunoSEQ multiplex PCR; TCRdb's version includes in-frame clones alone and lacks a portion of them. The sample holds roughly 76,000 clones, more than 75% seen once. Sample: peripheral blood. The source is a human donor in a cohort sampled during active COVID-19.

This clone was observed a single time. The rearrangement joins TRBV24-1 to TRBJ2-1; TRBD2 matches 11 bases. V gave up 4 bases and J gave up 6 bases; unmatched junction bases: 10. This CDR3 spans 17 amino acids. Germline-derived CDR1 and CDR2 are KGHDR and SFDVKD. CDR3 in amino acids: CATSDPTGLAEPNEQFF. For the CDR3, the DNA is TGTGCCACCAGTGACCCGACGGGACTAGCGGAACCCAATGAGCAGTTCTTC.

This clone was observed a handful of times. The gene calls are TRBV7-6 and TRBJ2-2; the match to TRBD1 covers 10 bases. The length of the CDR3 is 15 residues. The V and J ends lost 5 bases and 7 bases, in that order; junction bases with no gene match: 7. Germline V lookup: CDR1 SGHVS, CDR2 FNYEAQ. The CDR3 DNA sequence: TGTGCCAGCAGCCCGGGACAGGGGTTCATCGGGGAGCTGTTTTTT. Protein product: CASSPGQGFIGELFF.

In this sample, this clone turned up a few times. The chain has TRBV7-2 and TRBJ1-2; the D gene is possibly TRBD1 (6 bases). Germline lookup yields CDR1 SGHTA and CDR2 FQGNSA. This CDR3 is built from 15 residues. The V gene lost 5 bases and the J gene lost 1 base, with 14 bases spanning the gap. The CDR3 protein is CASSPSGEYNYGYTF. The CDR3 DNA is TGTGCCAGCAGCCCCTCAGGGGAGTATAACTATGGCTACACCTTC. Supplemented by reference TRBV7-2 and TRBJ1-2, the full variable domain reads GAGVSQSPSNKVTEKGKDVELRCDPISGHTALYWYRQSLGQGLEFLIYFQGNSAPDKSGLPSDRFSAERTGGSVSTLTIQRTQQEDSAVYLCASSPSGEYNYGYTFGSGTRLTVV.

The chain combines TRBV10-2 with TRBJ2-1; 10 bases line up with TRBD2. The CDR3 totals 17 residues. Germline CDR1 reads WSHSY; CDR2 reads SAAADI. J lost 0 bases, V lost 8 bases, and 10 bases had no gene match. The CDR3 region has the DNA TGCGCCAGCGGTCTAGCGGGGGCCGGGGGCTCCTACAATGAGCAGTTCTTC. Residues: CASGLAGAGGSYNEQFF.

CDR3 nucleotides: TGTGCCATCAGTGAGGGTAGCGGGACTACAGATACGCAGTATTTT. This gives the protein CAISEGSGTTDTQYF. This rearrangement joins TRBV10-3 to TRBJ2-3, with 8 bases fitting TRBD2. CDR3 length equals 15 residues. Germline values: CDR1 ENHRY, CDR2 SYGVKD. V trimming: 2 bases; J trimming: 3 bases; junction bases outside the gene matches: 4.

V and J are TRBV7-2 and TRBJ2-5, with D tentatively TRBD2 (7 bases). Trimming left V 1 base short and J 4 bases short, with 16 bases between. The germline gives CDR1 SGHTA, CDR2 FQGNSA. The CDR3 is made up of 16 amino acids. CDR3 region: CASSLEGGIFGETQYF. The CDR3 DNA is TGTGCCAGCAGCTTAGAGGGGGGGATTTTCGGAGAGACCCAGTACTTC. The variable domain in full, completed from reference TRBV7-2 and TRBJ2-5, reads GAGVSQSPSNKVTEKGKDVELRCDPISGHTALYWYRQSLGQGLEFLIYFQGNSAPDKSGLPSDRFSAERTGGSVSTLTIQRTQQEDSAVYLCASSLEGGIFGETQYFGPGTRLLVL.

This clone was recorded a few times. This sequence joins TRBV9 and TRBJ1-6; 10 nucleotides agree with TRBD1. This CDR3 is built from 15 residues. In germline, CDR1 is SGDLS, CDR2 YYNGEE. The V and J ends lost 1 base and 9 bases, in that order; junction bases with no gene match: 4. The CDR3 spells CASSVRDRGGSPLHF. CDR3 nucleotide sequence: TGTGCCAGCAGCGTACGGGACAGGGGTGGTTCACCCCTCCACTTT.

V usage is TRBV6-5 and J usage is TRBJ1-5; D is undetermined. The CDR3 extends over 15 amino acids. Trimming stripped 1 base from V and 6 bases from J, with 13 bases between. The germline gives CDR1 MNHEY, CDR2 SVGAGI. This CDR3 reads CASSYLSQRSQPQHF. The CDR3 DNA sequence: TGTGCCAGCAGTTACTTGAGTCAGCGTAGTCAGCCCCAGCATTTT.

The V and J genes are TRBV7-9 and TRBJ2-7; 9 bases match TRBD2. Germline V lookup: CDR1 SEHNR, CDR2 FQNEAQ (reference sequence). With V trimmed by 7 bases and J by 0 bases, 13 bases remained unmatched. CDR3 length: 17 amino acids. Here the CDR3 reads CASTLGAGGQSSYEQYF. CDR3 sequence (DNA): TGTGCCAGCACCCTTGGAGCGGGAGGTCAAAGCTCCTACGAGCAGTACTTC.

This clone was detected once. This chain joins TRBV25-1 and TRBJ1-2; D gene uncertain. The CDR3 has 14 amino acids. The germline gives CDR1 MGHDK, CDR2 SYGVNS. Trimming left V 5 bases short and J 4 bases short, with 14 bases between. The CDR3 DNA reads TGTGCCAGCAGTCGAAGGGTAGAGGGCTATGGCTACACCTTC. Residues: CASSRRVEGYGYTF.

CDR3 in amino acids: CASNYGGTSSYEQYF. CDR3 bases: TGCGCCAGCAATTACGGGGGGACGAGCTCCTACGAGCAGTACTTC. V usage is TRBV5-1 and J usage is TRBJ2-7; TRBD2 agrees at 7 bases. In germline, CDR1 is SGHRS, CDR2 YFSETQ. CDR3 length equals 15 residues. The junction had 9 bases not matched to a gene; V was cut back by 6 bases and J by 0 bases.

J is TRBJ1-6 and V is TRBV28; 8 bases agree with TRBD1. The ends lost 2 bases at V and 9 bases at J; junction bases unmatched: 6. Germline-derived CDR1 and CDR2 are MDHEN and SYDVKM. The CDR3 has 15 amino acids. The CDR3 DNA follows: TGTGCCAGCAGTTTAAGTCAGGGGGCGAGTTCACCCCTCCACTTT. It specifies CASSLSQGASSPLHF.

This clone has a handful of counts. This chain's CDR3 is CASSSGQGVNQPQHF. The CDR3 nucleotides read TGTGCCAGCAGCTCAGGACAGGGGGTCAATCAGCCCCAGCATTTT. The chain has TRBV11-2 and TRBJ1-5; 10 positions match TRBD1. This CDR3 contains 15 residues. The trim removed 4 bases at V and 3 bases at J, leaving 3 bases unmatched. Germline V gives CDR1 SGHAT, CDR2 FQNNGV.

This chain links TRBV9 with TRBJ2-7; 12 bases match TRBD2. CDR1 SGDLS and CDR2 YYNGEE come from the germline V gene. The CDR3 is made up of 15 amino acids. V trimming: 4 bases; J trimming: 4 bases; junction bases outside the gene matches: 6. The chain's CDR3 is CASSLGLAGLYEQYF. For the CDR3, the DNA is TGTGCCAGCAGCCTAGGACTAGCGGGACTTTACGAGCAGTACTTC. The full variable domain, its missing parts supplied by reference TRBV9 and TRBJ2-7, is DSGVTQTPKHLITATGQRVTLRCSPRSGDLSVYWYQQSLDQGLQFLIQYYNGEERAKGNILERFSAQQFPDLHSELNLSSLELGDSALYFCASSLGLAGLYEQYFGPGTRLTVT.

The chain carries TRBV5-8 and TRBJ1-5; 7 bases agree with TRBD1. The V gene end was trimmed by 4 bases and the J gene end by 2 bases; junction bases not matched to a gene: 3. CDR1 and CDR2 from the germline V gene are SGHTS and YDEGEE. The CDR3 extends over 14 amino acids. The CDR3 spells CASSKGQRNQPQHF. The DNA of the CDR3 is TGTGCCAGCAGCAAGGGACAGCGCAATCAGCCCCAGCATTTT.

This clone was seen a handful of times. The V and J genes are TRBV18 and TRBJ1-1; tentative D call: TRBD1 (6 bases). Between the trimmed V and J ends, which lost 3 bases and 0 bases, there was a span of 11 bases. In germline, CDR1 is KGHSH, CDR2 LQKENI. This CDR3 has 15 amino acids. In DNA form, the CDR3 reads TGTGCCAGCTCACCCCGACAGGTCTTGAACACTGAAGCTTTCTTT. This codes for CASSPRQVLNTEAFF.

This chain links TRBV5-1 with TRBJ1-1, with no clear D. The CDR3 runs to 15 residues. The germline V and J ends were trimmed by 3 bases and 0 bases, with 12 bases remaining between them. Germline-derived CDR1 and CDR2 are SGHRS and YFSETQ. The CDR3 loop reads CASSSVDFVNTEAFF. The CDR3 bases are TGCGCCAGCAGCTCGGTCGATTTCGTGAACACTGAAGCTTTCTTT.

This rearrangement joins TRBV14 to TRBJ2-3, with TRBD2 identical over 7 bases. This CDR3 is 16 amino acids long. The ends lost 4 bases at V and 2 bases at J; junction bases unmatched: 9. CDR1 and CDR2 from the germline V gene are SGHDN and FVKESK. In nucleotides, the CDR3 is TGTGCCAGCAGCCTCTGGGCGCGGGGGACCACAGATACGCAGTATTTT. Translated: CASSLWARGTTDTQYF.

The J gene is TRBJ2-7, the V gene TRBV9; a weak D match, TRBD1 (6 bases). There are 13 residues in the CDR3. From germline, CDR1 is SGDLS and CDR2 YYNGEE. V was trimmed by 4 bases and J by 3 bases, leaving 11 bases between them. CDR3 DNA: TGTGCCAGCAGCACGGACAGCAGCTACGAGCAGTACTTC. Protein: CASSTDSSYEQYF.

This chain joins TRBV7-6 and TRBJ2-3, with 8 bases matching TRBD2. Germline V lookup: CDR1 SGHVS, CDR2 FNYEAQ. The CDR3 covers 17 residues. V dropped 0 bases and J dropped 4; count of bases not matched to a gene: 9. CDR3 sequence: CASSLATPAGAADTQYF. DNA for the CDR3: TGTGCCAGCAGCTTAGCGACCCCAGCGGGGGCGGCAGATACGCAGTATTTT. The complete variable domain, with remaining parts taken from reference TRBV7-6 and TRBJ2-3, reads GAGVSQSPRYKVTKRGQDVALRCDPISGHVSLYWYRQALGQGPEFLTYFNYEAQQDKSGLPNDRFSAERPEGSISTLTIQRTEQRDSAMYRCASSLATPAGAADTQYFGPGTRLTVL.

The V and J genes are TRBV7-9 and TRBJ1-6; D is undetermined. This CDR3 spans 16 amino acids. V shed 5 bases and J shed 7 bases, with 18 bases lying between them. Germline V lookup: CDR1 SEHNR, CDR2 FQNEAQ (reference sequence). The CDR3 here is CASSPAMAIPNSPLHF. In DNA form, the CDR3 reads TGTGCCAGCAGCCCTGCCATGGCAATACCCAATTCACCCCTCCACTTT.

The J gene is TRBJ2-1, the V gene TRBV6-5, with 9 bases identical to TRBD1. J lost 5 bases, V lost 6 bases, and 5 bases had no gene match. The germline V gene has CDR1 MNHEY and CDR2 SVGAGI. The CDR3 is made up of 14 amino acids. The CDR3 protein is CASRPGQGDNEQFF. DNA for the CDR3: TGTGCCAGCAGGCCGGGACAGGGTGACAATGAGCAGTTCTTC.

This sequence joins TRBV7-2 and TRBJ1-5; 7 bases align to TRBD1. The CDR3 consists of 14 residues. J gave up 5 bases and V 3 bases, and 4 bases lay outside the gene matches. The V gene's germline CDR1 is SGHTA and CDR2 FQGNSA. The CDR3 DNA is TGTGCCAGCAGCTTGACAGGGTGGGATCAGCCCCAGCATTTT. This translates into CASSLTGWDQPQHF.